Listed here are 14 T cell receptor beta chains from one sample, sequenced in a study of blood T cell repertoires in COVID-19. Repertoires were generated with immunoSEQ multiplex PCR, while TCRdb's copy carries only in-frame clones and drops some. Of a few hundred thousand clones listed, approximately 78% are singletons. Source material: peripheral blood. Source of these receptors: a woman older than 75 with acute or convalescent COVID-19.

Remarks on this clone: The same CDR3 arises from other DNA sequences in this sample as well. V gene TRBV18 combines with J gene TRBJ1-2; 7 bases fit TRBD1. The V gene's germline CDR1 is KGHSH and CDR2 LQKENI. V trimming: 2 bases; J trimming: 1 base; junction bases outside the gene matches: 1. The CDR3 loop spans 14 amino acids. The CDR3 DNA sequence: TGTGCCAGCTCACCAGGGACAGTTAACTATGGCTACACCTTC. The encoded protein is CASSPGTVNYGYTF.

The rearrangement uses TRBV30 and TRBJ1-1; a possible D gene is TRBD1 (6 bases). Germline CDR1 and CDR2: GTSNPN and SVGIG (reference sequence). The CDR3 sequence is 13 residues long. Deletions cut 0 bases from V and 3 bases from J, with 8 bases between. This chain's CDR3 is CAWSVAGDTEAFF. CDR3 nucleotides: TGTGCCTGGAGTGTCGCAGGGGACACTGAAGCTTTCTTT.

V is TRBV4-3 and J is TRBJ2-7; TRBD1 matches at 7 bases. CDR1 is LGHNA and CDR2 is YSLEER in the germline V gene. After removal of 4 bases from V and 4 bases from J, the junction contained 10 bases not matched to a gene. CDR3 size: 15 residues. CDR3 DNA: TGCGCCAGCAGCCCTGGACAGGTCGGGAATTACGAGCAGTACTTC. This sequence encodes CASSPGQVGNYEQYF.

V gene TRBV4-3 combines with J gene TRBJ1-6; D ambiguous. Germline lookup yields CDR1 LGHNA and CDR2 YSLEER. V dropped 0 bases and J dropped 0 bases, with 3 bases sitting between them. This CDR3 is 15 amino acids long. As DNA, the CDR3 is TGCGCCAGCAGCCAAGACGGCTCCTATAATTCACCCCTCCACTTT. It yields the protein CASSQDGSYNSPLHF.

This clone appeared once. Sequence at one end of the junction differs from germline and may be a read error. This sequence joins TRBV6-2 or TRBV6-3 and TRBJ1-1, with TRBD1 identical over 7 bases. There are 14 residues in the CDR3. Germline V gives CDR1 MNHEY, CDR2 SVGEGT. The CDR3 loop reads CASSSQQGNAEAFF. CDR3 DNA sequence: TGTGCCAGCAGTTCCCAACAGGGGAACGCTGAAGCTTTCTTT.

The genes are TRBV27 and TRBJ1-1; a weak D match, TRBD1 (5 bases). Germline lookup yields CDR1 MNHEY and CDR2 SMNVEV (reference sequence). V lost 8 bases, J lost 0 bases, and 19 bases lay in between. The CDR3 contains 16 residues. The CDR3 sequence: CASGWGGVQMNTEAFF. The CDR3 DNA is TGTGCCAGCGGGTGGGGGGGGGTACAGATGAACACTGAAGCTTTCTTT.

This chain links TRBV27 with TRBJ2-2; no definite D call. The CDR3 covers 14 residues. CDR1 MNHEY and CDR2 SMNVEV come from the germline V gene (reference sequence). The V end was cut by 4 bases, the J end by 6 bases, with 12 bases between. CDR3 in amino acids: CASSYSLGPGELFF. In DNA, the CDR3 is TGTGCCAGCAGTTACTCTCTGGGCCCCGGGGAGCTGTTTTTT.

The chain links TRBV11-2 to TRBJ1-5; no clear D. V was trimmed by 5 bases and J by 3 bases, leaving 14 bases between them. CDR1 is SGHAT, CDR2 FQNNGV, per germline. This CDR3 region has 15 residues. The CDR3 DNA reads TGTGCCAGCAGCGCGATCGGAGGTCACAATCAGCCCCAGCATTTT. Its protein product is CASSAIGGHNQPQHF.

V and J are TRBV27 and TRBJ1-1; 7 bases align to TRBD1. Unmatched junction bases numbered 0, after V lost 2 bases and J lost 3 bases. The CDR3 runs 13 residues. The germline V gene encodes CDR1 MNHEY and CDR2 SMNVEV (reference sequence). The DNA of the CDR3 is TGTGCCAGCAGTTTAACAGGGGACACTGAAGCTTTCTTT. Translating it yields CASSLTGDTEAFF.

The chain joins TRBV30 to TRBJ1-1; 7 bases fit TRBD1. Trimming took 0 bases from V and 3 from J; bases not matched to a gene: 4. CDR1 and CDR2 from the germline V gene are GTSNPN and SVGIG (reference sequence). The CDR3 is 14 amino acids. CDR3 coding DNA: TGTGCCTGGAGTGTAGGCAGGGGGGACACTGAAGCTTTCTTT. It specifies CAWSVGRGDTEAFF.

J is TRBJ1-2 and V is TRBV3-1 (or the pseudogene TRBV3-2); 9 positions match TRBD1. CDR1 is LGHDT and CDR2 is YNNKEL in the germline V gene (reference sequence). The length of the CDR3 is 14 residues. V trimming: 4 bases; J trimming: 1 base; junction bases outside the gene matches: 1. The CDR3: CASSPGQGNYGYTF. The DNA for the CDR3 is TGTGCCAGCAGCCCGGGACAGGGTAACTATGGCTACACCTTC.

Comment on this clone: The same CDR3 arises from other DNA sequences in this sample as well. The V gene is TRBV7-2, the J gene TRBJ2-2, with D unclear. The germline gives CDR1 SGHTA, CDR2 FQGNSA. Between the trimmed V and J ends, which lost 5 bases and 0 bases, there was a span of 4 bases. There are 13 residues in the CDR3. The CDR3 is CASSSANTGELFF. The CDR3 DNA reads TGTGCCAGCAGCAGCGCGAACACCGGGGAGCTGTTTTTT.

This chain links TRBV5-1 with TRBJ2-1, with 8 bases fitting TRBD2. Losses at the gene ends were 0 bases for V and 8 bases for J; bases not matched to a gene: 10. The CDR3 sequence is 16 residues long. CDR1 SGHRS and CDR2 YFSETQ come from the germline V gene. CDR3 amino acids: CASSLAGGRLMDEQFF. In DNA form, the CDR3 reads TGCGCCAGCAGCTTGGCGGGGGGGCGACTAATGGATGAGCAGTTCTTC.

V usage is TRBV6-5 and J usage is TRBJ2-3; 7 bases fit TRBD1. Trimming at V came to 6 bases and at J to 2 bases, leaving 8 bases not matched to a gene. Germline CDR1 and CDR2: MNHEY and SVGAGI. The length of the CDR3 is 15 residues. DNA of the CDR3: TGTGCCAGCAGGCAGGGGGATTTAGCCACAGATACGCAGTATTTT. Amino acids: CASRQGDLATDTQYF.